The 10 T cell receptor beta chains listed next were all sequenced from one sample in a study of blood T cell repertoires in COVID-19. Repertoires were generated with immunoSEQ multiplex PCR, while TCRdb's copy carries only in-frame clones and drops some. The sample lists just under 250,000 clones, around 88% occurring once. The sample consisted of peripheral blood. The receptors derive from a woman in her twenties or thirties who had recovered from COVID-19.

The chain combines TRBV6-1 with TRBJ1-6; perhaps TRBD1 as D (6 bases). The CDR3 sequence is 19 residues long. The V end was cut by 2 bases, the J end by 0 bases, with 17 bases between. CDR1 is MNHNS, CDR2 SASEGT, per germline. The CDR3 sequence is CASSESIGGLFSYNSPLHF. The CDR3 DNA reads TGTGCCAGCAGTGAAAGTATTGGGGGCTTGTTCTCCTATAATTCACCCCTCCACTTT.

This clone was detected once. The chain couples TRBV6-5 to TRBJ1-1; 7 nucleotides agree with TRBD1. The CDR3 runs to 14 residues. CDR1 and CDR2 (germline): MNHEY, SVGAGI. J lost 0 bases, V lost 6 bases, and 4 bases had no gene match. This CDR3 reads CASSLQGMNTEAFF. In DNA, the CDR3 is TGTGCCAGCAGCCTACAGGGGATGAACACTGAAGCTTTCTTT.

The V call is TRBV19, the J call TRBJ2-3; possibly TRBD2 for D (5 bases). Germline V lookup: CDR1 LNHDA, CDR2 SQIVND (reference sequence). The ends were cut back, 1 base at V and 3 bases at J, with 5 bases in the middle. The CDR3 spans 13 residues. The CDR3 bases are TGTGCCAGTAGTATAGTAGCGACAGATACGCAGTATTTT. This gives the protein CASSIVATDTQYF.

CDR3 nucleotide sequence: TGTGCCAGCAGCTCCGTAGCGGGGGAAGAGACCCAGTACTTC. Translating it yields CASSSVAGEETQYF. The gene calls are TRBV6-6 and TRBJ2-5, with 9 positions matching TRBD2. J lost 3 bases, V lost 6 bases, and 5 bases had no gene match. CDR3 length: 14 residues. Germline V gives CDR1 MNHNY, CDR2 SVGAGI (reference sequence).

Regarding this clone: The identical CDR3 is also encoded by other nucleotide sequences in the sample. The chain couples TRBV5-1 to TRBJ1-6, with D perhaps matching TRBD1 (5 bases). Germline CDR1 SGHRS, CDR2 YFSETQ. V shed 0 bases and J shed 10 bases, with 14 bases lying between them. This CDR3 has 15 residues. This chain's CDR3 is CASSLAGQGRSPLHF. CDR3 DNA: TGCGCCAGCAGCTTGGCTGGGCAGGGCAGGTCACCCCTCCACTTT.

This chain uses TRBV4-2 with TRBJ2-1; 10 bases agree with TRBD2. V was clipped by 4 bases and J by 0 bases; unmatched bases: 3. Germline V gene data show CDR1 as LGHNA and CDR2 as YNFKEQ. This CDR3 spans 16 amino acids. The CDR3 loop reads CASSRGLAVSYNEQFF. The CDR3 bases are TGTGCCAGCAGCCGAGGACTAGCGGTCTCCTACAATGAGCAGTTCTTC.

The J gene is TRBJ1-2, the V gene TRBV6-2 or TRBV6-3; 9 nucleotides line up with TRBD1. Germline V gene lookup returns CDR1 MNHEY and CDR2 SVGEGT. This CDR3 comprises 16 residues. After removal of 6 bases from V and 1 base from J, the junction contained 9 bases not matched to a gene. CDR3 loop: CASSRAGTGNNYGYTF. CDR3 DNA sequence: TGTGCCAGCAGCCGCGCAGGGACAGGGAATAACTATGGCTACACCTTC.

This chain links TRBV3-1 (or the pseudogene TRBV3-2) with TRBJ2-1, with TRBD2 matching 8 bases. V shed 4 bases and J 3 bases; nucleotides not matched to a gene: 8. Germline V gene data show CDR1 as LGHDT and CDR2 as YNNKEL (reference sequence). The CDR3 extends over 16 amino acids. The CDR3 spells CASSLPSGTSYNEQFF. The CDR3 DNA is TGTGCCAGCAGCCTGCCTTCCGGGACTAGCTACAATGAGCAGTTCTTC.

Here the CDR3 DNA reads TGTGCCATCAGTGGGGCACCCCAAGAGACCCAGTACTTC. Translating gives CAISGAPQETQYF. The V and J genes are TRBV10-3 and TRBJ2-5; D is ambiguous. The CDR3 length is 13 residues. Between the trimmed V and J ends, which lost 4 bases and 1 base, there was a span of 7 bases. CDR1 ENHRY and CDR2 SYGVKD come from the germline V gene.

The genes are TRBV5-6 and TRBJ1-2; D is unresolved. CDR1 and CDR2 from the germline V gene are SGHDT and YYEEEE. V lost 6 bases to trimming and J lost 7 bases, with 13 bases between them. CDR3 length: 12 residues. In nucleotides, the CDR3 is TGTGCCAGCATCCTAAGAGGCGGTGGCTACACCTTC. Translation: CASILRGGGYTF.